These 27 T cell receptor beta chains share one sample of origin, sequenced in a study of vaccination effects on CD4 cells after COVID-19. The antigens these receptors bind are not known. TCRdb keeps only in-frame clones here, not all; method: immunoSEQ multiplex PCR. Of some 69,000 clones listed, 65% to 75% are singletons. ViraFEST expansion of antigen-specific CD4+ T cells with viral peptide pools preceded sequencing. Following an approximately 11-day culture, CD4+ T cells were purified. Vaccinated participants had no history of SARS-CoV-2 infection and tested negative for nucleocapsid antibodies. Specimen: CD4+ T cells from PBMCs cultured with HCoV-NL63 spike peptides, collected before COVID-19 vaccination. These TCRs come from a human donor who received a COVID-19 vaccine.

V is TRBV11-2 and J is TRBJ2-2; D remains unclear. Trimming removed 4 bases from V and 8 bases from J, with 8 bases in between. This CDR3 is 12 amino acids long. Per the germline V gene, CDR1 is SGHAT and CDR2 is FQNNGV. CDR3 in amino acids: CASSSNWGELFF. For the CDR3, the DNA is TGTGCCAGCAGCTCAAACTGGGGGGAGCTGTTTTTT.

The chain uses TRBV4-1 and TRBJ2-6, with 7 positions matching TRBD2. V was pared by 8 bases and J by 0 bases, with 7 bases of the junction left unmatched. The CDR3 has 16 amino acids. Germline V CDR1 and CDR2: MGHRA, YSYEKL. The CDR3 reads CASGGVISSGANVLTF. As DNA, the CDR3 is TGCGCCAGCGGGGGGGTTATATCCTCTGGGGCCAACGTCCTGACTTTC.

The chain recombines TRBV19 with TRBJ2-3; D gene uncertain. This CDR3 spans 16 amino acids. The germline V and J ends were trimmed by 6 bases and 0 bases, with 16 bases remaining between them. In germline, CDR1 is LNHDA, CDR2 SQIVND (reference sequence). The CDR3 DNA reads TGTGCCAGTAGCCTGATCCCTCCTCCTAGCACAGATACGCAGTATTTT. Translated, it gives CASSLIPPPSTDTQYF.

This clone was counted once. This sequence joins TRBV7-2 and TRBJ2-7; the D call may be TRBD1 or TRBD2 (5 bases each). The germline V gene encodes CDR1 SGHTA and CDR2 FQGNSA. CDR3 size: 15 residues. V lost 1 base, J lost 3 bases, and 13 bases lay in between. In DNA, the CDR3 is TGTGCCAGCAGCTTAGTCGCCAGGGACCTCTACGAGCAGTACGTC. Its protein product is CASSLVARDLYEQYV.

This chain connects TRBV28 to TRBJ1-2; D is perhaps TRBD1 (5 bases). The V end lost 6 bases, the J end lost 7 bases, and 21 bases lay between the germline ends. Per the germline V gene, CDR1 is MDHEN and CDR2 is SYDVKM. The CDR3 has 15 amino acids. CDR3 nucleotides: TGTGCCAGCAGACTGGGATTTGGGGGTGTGGGTGGCTACACCTTC. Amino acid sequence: CASRLGFGGVGGYTF.

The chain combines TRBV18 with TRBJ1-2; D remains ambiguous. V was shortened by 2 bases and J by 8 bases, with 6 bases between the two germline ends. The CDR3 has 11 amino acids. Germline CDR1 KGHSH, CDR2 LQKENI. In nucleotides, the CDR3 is TGTGCCAGCTCACCAGGGAGCGGCTACACCTTC. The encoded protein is CASSPGSGYTF.

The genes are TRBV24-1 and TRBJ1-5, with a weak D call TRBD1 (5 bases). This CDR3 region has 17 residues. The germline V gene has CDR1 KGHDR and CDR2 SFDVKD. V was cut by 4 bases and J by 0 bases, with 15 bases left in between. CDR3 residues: CATSDQKTEFSNQPQHF. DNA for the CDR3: TGTGCCACCAGTGACCAGAAGACAGAGTTTAGCAATCAGCCCCAGCATTTT.

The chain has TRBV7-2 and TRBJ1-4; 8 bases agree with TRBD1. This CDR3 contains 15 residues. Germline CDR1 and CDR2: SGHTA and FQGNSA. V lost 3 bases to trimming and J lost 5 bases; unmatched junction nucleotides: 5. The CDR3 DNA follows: TGTGCCAGCAGCTTGCGGACAGGGCAAAATGAAAAACTGTTTTTT. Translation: CASSLRTGQNEKLFF.

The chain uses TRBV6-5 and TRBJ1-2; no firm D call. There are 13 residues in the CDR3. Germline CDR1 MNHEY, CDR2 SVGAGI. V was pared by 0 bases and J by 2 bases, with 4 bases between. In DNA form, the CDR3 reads TGTGCCAGCAGTTACTCAAAGAACTATGGCTACACCTTC. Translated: CASSYSKNYGYTF.

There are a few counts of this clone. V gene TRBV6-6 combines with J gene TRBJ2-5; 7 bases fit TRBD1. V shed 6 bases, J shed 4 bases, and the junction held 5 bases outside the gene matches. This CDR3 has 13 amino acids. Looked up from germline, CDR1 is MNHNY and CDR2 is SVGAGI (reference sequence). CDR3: CASRPDRAETQYF. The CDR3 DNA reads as TGTGCCAGCAGACCCGACAGGGCAGAGACCCAGTACTTC.

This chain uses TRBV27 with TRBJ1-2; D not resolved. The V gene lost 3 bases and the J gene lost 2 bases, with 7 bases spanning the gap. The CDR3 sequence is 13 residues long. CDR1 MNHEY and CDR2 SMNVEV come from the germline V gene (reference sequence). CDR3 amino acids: CASSLDGNYGYTF. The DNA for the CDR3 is TGTGCCAGCAGTTTGGACGGAAACTATGGCTACACCTTC.

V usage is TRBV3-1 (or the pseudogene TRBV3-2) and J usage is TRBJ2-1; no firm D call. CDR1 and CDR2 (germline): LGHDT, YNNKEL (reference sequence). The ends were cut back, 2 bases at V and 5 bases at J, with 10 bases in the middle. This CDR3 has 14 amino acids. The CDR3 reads CASSQNPGDNEQFF. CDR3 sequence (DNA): TGTGCCAGCAGCCAAAACCCAGGAGACAATGAGCAGTTCTTC.

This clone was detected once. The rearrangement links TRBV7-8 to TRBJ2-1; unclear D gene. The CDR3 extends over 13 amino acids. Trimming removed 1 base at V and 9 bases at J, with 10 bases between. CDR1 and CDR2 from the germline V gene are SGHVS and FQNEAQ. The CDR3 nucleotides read TGTGCCAGCAGCTTAGTTCCCTCCCTTGAGCAGTTCTTC. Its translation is CASSLVPSLEQFF.

The CDR3 DNA reads as TGTGCCAGCACTGTGACACCGGGAAACTCCTACGAGCAGTACGTC. It yields the protein CASTVTPGNSYEQYV. This chain uses TRBV6-5 with TRBJ2-7; D is perhaps TRBD2 (5 bases). The V and J ends lost 7 bases and 0 bases respectively, with 16 bases between them. CDR1 is MNHEY, CDR2 SVGAGI, per germline. The CDR3 consists of 15 residues.

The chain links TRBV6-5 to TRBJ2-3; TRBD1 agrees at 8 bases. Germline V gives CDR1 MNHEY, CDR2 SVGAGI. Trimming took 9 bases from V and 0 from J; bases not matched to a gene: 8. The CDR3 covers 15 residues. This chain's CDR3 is CASTMTGASTDTQYF. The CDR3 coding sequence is TGTGCCAGTACTATGACAGGGGCGAGCACAGATACGCAGTATTTT.

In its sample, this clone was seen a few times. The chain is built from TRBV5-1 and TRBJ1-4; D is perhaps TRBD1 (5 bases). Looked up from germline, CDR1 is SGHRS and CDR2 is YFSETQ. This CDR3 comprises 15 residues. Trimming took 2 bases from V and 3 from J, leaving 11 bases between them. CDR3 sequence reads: CASSLLGVPNEKLFF. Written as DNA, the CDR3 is TGCGCCAGCAGCTTATTGGGGGTCCCTAATGAAAAACTGTTTTTT.

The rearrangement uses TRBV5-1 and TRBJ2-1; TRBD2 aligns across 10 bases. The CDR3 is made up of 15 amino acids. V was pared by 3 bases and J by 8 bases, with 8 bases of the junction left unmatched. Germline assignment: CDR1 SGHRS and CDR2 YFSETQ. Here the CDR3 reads CASSSSGGAVDEQFF. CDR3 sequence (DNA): TGCGCCAGCAGCTCAAGCGGGGGGGCCGTAGATGAGCAGTTCTTC.

The CDR3 reads CSVEEGDYGYTF. CDR3 nucleotides: TGCAGCGTTGAGGAGGGGGACTATGGCTACACCTTC. The gene calls are TRBV29-1 and TRBJ1-2; TRBD1 is a possible D gene (6 bases). Germline CDR1 SQVTM, CDR2 ANQGSEA. V was shortened by 3 bases and J by 3 bases, with 8 bases between the two germline ends. The CDR3 extends over 12 amino acids.

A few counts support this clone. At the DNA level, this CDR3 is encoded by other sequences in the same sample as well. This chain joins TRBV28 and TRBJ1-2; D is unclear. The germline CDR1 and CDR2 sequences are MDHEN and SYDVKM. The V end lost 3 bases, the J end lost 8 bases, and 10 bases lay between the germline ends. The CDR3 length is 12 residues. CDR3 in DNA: TGTGCCAGCAGTTTGGGAGTATCCGGCTACACCTTC. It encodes CASSLGVSGYTF.

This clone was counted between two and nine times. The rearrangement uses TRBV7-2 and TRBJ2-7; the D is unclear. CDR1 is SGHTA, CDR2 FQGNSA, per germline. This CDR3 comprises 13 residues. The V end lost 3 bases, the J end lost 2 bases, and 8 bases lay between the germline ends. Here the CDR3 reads CASSLGSPYEQYV. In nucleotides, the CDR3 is TGTGCCAGCAGCTTGGGCAGCCCCTACGAGCAGTACGTC.

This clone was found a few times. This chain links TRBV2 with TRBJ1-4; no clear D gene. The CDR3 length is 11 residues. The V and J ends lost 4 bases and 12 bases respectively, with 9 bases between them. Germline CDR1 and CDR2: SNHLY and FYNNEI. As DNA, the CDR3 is TGTGCCAGCAGTGCGCTTAGGGAACTGTTTTTT. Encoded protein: CASSALRELFF.

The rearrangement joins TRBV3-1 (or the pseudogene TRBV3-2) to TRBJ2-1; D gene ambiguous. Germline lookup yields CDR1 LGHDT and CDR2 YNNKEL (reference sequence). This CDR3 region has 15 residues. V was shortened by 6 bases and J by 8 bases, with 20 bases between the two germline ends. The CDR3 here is CASSPLGFGGYEQFF. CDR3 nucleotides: TGTGCCAGCAGTCCTCTGGGATTTGGTGGGTATGAGCAGTTCTTC.

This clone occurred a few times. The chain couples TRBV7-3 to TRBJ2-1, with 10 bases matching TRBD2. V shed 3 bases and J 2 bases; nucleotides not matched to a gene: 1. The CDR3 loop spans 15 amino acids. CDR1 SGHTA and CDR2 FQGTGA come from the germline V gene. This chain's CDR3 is CASSFLAGAYNEQFF. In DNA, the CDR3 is TGTGCCAGCAGCTTCCTAGCGGGGGCCTACAATGAGCAGTTCTTC.

The CDR3 loop is CASSRGTGAPETGELFF. The CDR3 bases are TGTGCCAGCTCCCGGGGCACCGGGGCCCCCGAGACCGGGGAGCTGTTTTTT. The chain links TRBV18 to TRBJ2-2; D might be TRBD1 or TRBD2, each matching 5 bases. The V end was cut by 6 bases, the J end by 5 bases, with 22 bases between. The V gene's germline CDR1 is KGHSH and CDR2 LQKENI. CDR3 length: 17 amino acids. Full variable domain (remainder filled in from reference TRBV18 and TRBJ2-2): NAGVMQNPRHLVRRRGQEARLRCSPMKGHSHVYWYRQLPEEGLKFMVYLQKENIIDESGMPKERFSAEFPKEGPSILRIQQVVRGDSAAYFCASSRGTGAPETGELFFGEGSRLTVL.

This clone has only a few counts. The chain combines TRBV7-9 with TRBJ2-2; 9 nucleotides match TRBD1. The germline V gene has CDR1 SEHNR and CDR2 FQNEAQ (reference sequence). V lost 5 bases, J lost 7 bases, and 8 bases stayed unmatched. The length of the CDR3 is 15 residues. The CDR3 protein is CASSVQTGGRGELFF. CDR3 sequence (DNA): TGTGCCAGCAGCGTACAAACAGGGGGCCGCGGGGAGCTGTTTTTT.

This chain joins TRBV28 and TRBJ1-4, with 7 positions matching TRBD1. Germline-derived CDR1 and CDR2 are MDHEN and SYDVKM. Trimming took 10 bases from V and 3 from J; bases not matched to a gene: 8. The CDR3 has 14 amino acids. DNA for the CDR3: TGTGCCATCCGAAACAGGGGATCTAATGAAAAACTGTTTTTT. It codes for CAIRNRGSNEKLFF.

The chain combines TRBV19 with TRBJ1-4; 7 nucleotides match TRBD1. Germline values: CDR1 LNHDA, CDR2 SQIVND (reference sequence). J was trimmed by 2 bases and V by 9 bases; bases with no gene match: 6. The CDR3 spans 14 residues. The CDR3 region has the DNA TGTGCCAGCAAAAAGACAGGGACTAATGAAAAACTGTTTTTT. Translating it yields CASKKTGTNEKLFF. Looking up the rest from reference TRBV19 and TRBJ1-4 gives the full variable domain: DGGITQSPKYLFRKEGQNVTLSCEQNLNHDAMYWYRQDPGQGLRLIYYSQIVNDFQKGDIAEGYSVSREKKESFPLTVTSAQKNPTAFYLCASKKTGTNEKLFFGSGTQLSVL.